This T cell receptor (beta chain) is drawn from a study of TIL therapy for anti-PD-1-resistant metastatic lung cancer. Study-level background: Tumors were harvested before any PD-1/PD-L1 blockade. Tumors had a median PD-L1 proportion score of more than 5%.

Sequencing used immunoSEQ v3. Here immunoSEQ multiplex PCR was the method, and the copy in TCRdb shows in-frame clones only, minus some. The table lists just under 60,000 clones, under 75% of them singletons, with 5.5% to 8.5% in the top ten. Points on this clone: The antigen remains undetermined.

Germline CDR1 SQVTM, CDR2 ANQGSEA. The CDR3 has 12 amino acids. Trimming removed 6 bases from V and 7 bases from J; junction bases left unmatched: 3. Findings and limits, study-wide: After infusion, TIL clonotypes partly replaced peripheral T cells and declined over months.

Specified time point: pre-treatment sample, taken before nivolumab and TIL therapy. Stage 4 NSCLC adults joined between October 2017 and January 2020. The genes are TRBV29-1 and TRBJ2-1, with 10 bases aligning to TRBD2. Sequencing was performed on blood, taken at baseline. This TCR derives from a person between 30 and 79 years old with non-small cell lung cancer. The CDR3 here is CSVLAGENEQFF. CDR3 bases: TGCAGCGTGCTAGCGGGGGAAAATGAGCAGTTCTTC.